The rows below give T cell receptor beta chains drawn from one sample of a study of shared clonotypes between healthy human individuals. The protocol was immunoSEQ multiplex PCR, while the TCRdb copy is restricted to in-frame clones and leaves out a portion. The sample comprises millions of clones, about 95% of which are singletons, and more than 0.95% rests with the top ten. The sequenced sample was naive CD8+ T cells sorted from blood. The receptors shown here come from a man aged 18 to 30 in good health. CDR3s include the opening cysteine and the closing phenylalanine or tryptophan. The D gene is left open where the match is weak. The size entry is marked missing in some rows and otherwise reads once, few, many or a size class.

size,D,V,J,CDR3,DNA
once,TRBD1,TRBV5-6,TRBJ1-2,CASSLDGQGSYGYTF,TGTGCCAGCAGCTTGGACGGACAGGGAAGCTATGGCTACACCTTC
.,TRBD1,TRBV5-6,TRBJ2-7,CASSLGDSKYEQYF,TGTGCCAGCAGCTTGGGGGACAGCAAATACGAGCAGTACTTC
.,.,TRBV28,TRBJ1-5,CASSISGNSNQPQHF,TGTGCCAGCAGCATTTCCGGGAATAGCAATCAGCCCCAGCATTTT
.,TRBD2,TRBV29-1,TRBJ2-1,CSVDLNELAVEYNEQFF,TGCAGCGTCGACCTTAACGAGCTAGCGGTAGAGTACAATGAGCAGTTCTTC
.,TRBD1,TRBV6-5,TRBJ2-7,CASSYGTGHYEQYF,TGTGCCAGCAGTTACGGGACAGGGCACTACGAGCAGTACTTC
.,.,TRBV27,TRBJ2-7,CASSPNPHAAASYEQYF,TGTGCCAGCAGTCCTAACCCCCACGCAGCCGCCTCCTACGAGCAGTACTTC
.,TRBD1,TRBV27,TRBJ1-2,CASSFGTGGLGYTF,TGTGCCAGCAGTTTCGGGACAGGGGGCCTTGGCTACACCTTC
.,TRBD1,TRBV10-1,TRBJ2-1,CASSDLSTGDDEQFF,TGCGCCAGCAGTGACTTAAGCACAGGGGACGATGAGCAGTTCTTC
.,.,TRBV27,TRBJ2-1,CASSLYSWGSNEQFF,TGTGCCAGCAGTTTATATTCGTGGGGCAGTAATGAGCAGTTCTTC
.,TRBD2,TRBV6-5,TRBJ2-7,CASSPGLATHEQYF,TGTGCCAGCAGTCCCGGACTAGCAACCCACGAGCAGTACTTC
.,TRBD2,TRBV30,TRBJ2-3,CAYSGTSGTDTQYF,TGTGCCTATTCCGGGACTAGCGGCACAGATACGCAGTATTTT
.,.,TRBV27,TRBJ2-7,CASTFGTLYEQYF,TGTGCCAGCACCTTCGGTACACTCTACGAGCAGTACTTC
.,.,TRBV6-5,TRBJ2-7,CATGSVYEQYF,TGTGCTACAGGGTCAGTCTACGAGCAGTACTTC
.,.,TRBV5-6,TRBJ2-5,CASSLPGGETQYF,TGTGCCAGCAGCTTGCCCGGCGGAGAGACCCAGTACTTC
.,.,TRBV29-1,TRBJ1-1,CSFAGGLMNTEAFF,TGCAGTTTTGCGGGGGGATTAATGAACACTGAAGCTTTCTTT
.,.,TRBV27,TRBJ2-3,CASSLIREDTDTQYF,TGTGCCAGCAGTTTAATCAGGGAGGACACAGATACGCAGTATTTT
.,.,TRBV10-3,TRBJ2-1,CAISDRAVLSSYNEQFF,TGTGCCATCAGTGATCGAGCGGTACTAAGCTCCTACAATGAGCAGTTCTTC
.,.,TRBV28,TRBJ1-6,CASSFSGNSPLHF,TGTGCCAGCAGTTTTTCAGGGAATTCACCCCTCCACTTT
.,.,TRBV27,TRBJ2-1,CASSVGGQYNEQFF,TGTGCCAGCAGTGTGGGGGGACAGTACAATGAGCAGTTCTTC
.,.,TRBV28,TRBJ2-3,CASKPDPGQSTDTQYF,TGTGCCAGCAAACCGGACCCGGGACAAAGCACAGATACGCAGTATTTT
.,TRBD1,TRBV10-3,TRBJ1-2,CAISEDRGKYGYTF,TGTGCCATCAGCGAGGACAGGGGAAAATATGGCTACACCTTC
.,TRBD1,TRBV4-3,TRBJ1-6,CASSQDGTGANSPLHF,TGCGCCAGCAGCCAAGACGGGACAGGGGCGAATTCACCCCTCCACTTT
.,.,TRBV5-6,TRBJ1-1,CASSWVNTEAFF,TGTGCCAGCAGCTGGGTTAACACTGAAGCTTTCTTT
.,.,TRBV4-1,TRBJ2-3,CASSPSGHPGDTQYF,TGCGCCAGCAGCCCTTCTGGGCATCCCGGAGATACGCAGTATTTT
.,.,TRBV30,TRBJ2-7,CAWSNGLGEQYF,TGTGCCTGGAGTAACGGGTTGGGCGAGCAGTACTTC
.,TRBD2,TRBV15,TRBJ2-3,CATSSSAGVATDTQYF,TGTGCCACCAGTAGTTCAGCGGGAGTTGCCACAGATACGCAGTATTTT
.,TRBD1,TRBV7-9,TRBJ2-7,CASSPRPGQGRNYEQYF,TGTGCCAGCAGCCCTCGCCCTGGACAGGGGCGAAACTACGAGCAGTACTTC
once,TRBD2,TRBV4-1,TRBJ2-2,CASRGNSGAGELFF,TGCGCCAGCAGGGGCAATAGCGGGGCCGGGGAGCTGTTTTTT
once,.,TRBV5-4,TRBJ2-2,CASSPSTGTITGELFF,TGTGCCAGCAGCCCGTCAACAGGGACGATAACCGGGGAGCTGTTTTTT
.,.,TRBV4-1,TRBJ2-1,CASSQEGSASYNEQFF,TGCGCCAGCAGCCAAGAGGGCTCAGCGAGCTACAATGAGCAGTTCTTC
.,.,TRBV5-4,TRBJ2-3,CASSLAGGSAADTQYF,TGTGCCAGCAGCTTGGCCGGGGGTTCGGCCGCAGATACGCAGTATTTT
.,.,TRBV6-5,TRBJ1-4,CASSPFVGTNEKLFF,TGTGCCAGCAGTCCCTTCGTCGGAACTAATGAAAAACTGTTTTTT
.,.,TRBV6-5,TRBJ2-3,CASSPRGGGGDTQYF,TGTGCCAGCAGTCCCAGAGGGGGGGGCGGGGATACGCAGTATTTT
many,.,TRBV10-2,TRBJ1-3,CASSETLDRPYF,TGCGCCAGCAGTGAGACACTGGACAGACCATATTTT
once,TRBD2,TRBV5-1,TRBJ2-7,CASSSIAGGAYEQYF,TGCGCCAGCAGCTCCATAGCGGGGGGTGCCTACGAGCAGTACTTC
.,TRBD2,TRBV7-2,TRBJ2-3,CASSLGGGSSDTQYF,TGTGCCAGCAGCTTAGGAGGCGGGAGCTCAGATACGCAGTATTTT
.,.,TRBV4-1,TRBJ2-1,CASSQVSRGLGNEQFF,TGCGCCAGCAGCCAAGTCAGTAGGGGACTGGGCAATGAGCAGTTCTTC
.,.,TRBV2,TRBJ1-2,CASPKDDRLKEGYGYTF,TGTGCCAGCCCGAAAGACGACCGACTAAAAGAGGGTTATGGCTACACCTTC
.,.,TRBV7-9,TRBJ1-3,CASSLGRDSSGNTIYF,TGTGCCAGCAGCTTGGGCAGGGATAGCTCTGGAAACACCATATATTTT
.,.,TRBV14,TRBJ2-7,CASSQAPGYPYEQYF,TGTGCCAGCAGCCAAGCGCCTGGCTACCCCTACGAGCAGTACTTC
once,.,TRBV11-2,TRBJ2-4,CASSLDLGGIQYF,TGTGCCAGCAGCTTAGATCTCGGGGGCATTCAGTACTTC
.,.,TRBV9,TRBJ1-6,CASSDGTSVNSPLHF,TGTGCCAGCAGCGACGGGACATCAGTGAATTCACCCCTCCACTTT
.,TRBD2,TRBV27,TRBJ2-3,CASSPPTSGRTTDTQYF,TGTGCCAGCAGTCCCCCGACTAGCGGGAGAACCACAGATACGCAGTATTTT
.,.,TRBV5-6,TRBJ1-1,CASSLVGATEAFF,TGTGCCAGCAGCCTCGTTGGGGCCACTGAAGCTTTCTTT
.,TRBD2,TRBV5-1,TRBJ2-1,CASNDEAGVSYNEQFF,TGCGCCAGCAACGATGAGGCGGGAGTCTCCTACAATGAGCAGTTCTTC
.,.,TRBV19,TRBJ2-7,CASSPGISYEQYF,TGTGCCAGTAGTCCGGGCATCTCCTACGAGCAGTACTTC